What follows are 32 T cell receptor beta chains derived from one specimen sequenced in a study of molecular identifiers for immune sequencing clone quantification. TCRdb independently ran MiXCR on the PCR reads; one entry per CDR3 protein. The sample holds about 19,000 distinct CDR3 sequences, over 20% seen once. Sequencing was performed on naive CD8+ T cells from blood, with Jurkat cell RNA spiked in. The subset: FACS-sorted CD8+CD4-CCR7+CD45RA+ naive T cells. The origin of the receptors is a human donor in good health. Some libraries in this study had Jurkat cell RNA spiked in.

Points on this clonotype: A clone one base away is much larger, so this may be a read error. The CDR3: CASSQTGAGYERYF. The CDR3 nucleotides read TGTGCCAGCAGCCAAACAGGGGCCGGCTACGAGCGGTACTTC. This rearrangement joins TRBV7-9 to TRBJ2-7, with 7 bases aligning to TRBD1. Germline V gene data show CDR1 as SEHNR and CDR2 as FQNEAQ (reference sequence). The CDR3 sequence is 14 residues long.

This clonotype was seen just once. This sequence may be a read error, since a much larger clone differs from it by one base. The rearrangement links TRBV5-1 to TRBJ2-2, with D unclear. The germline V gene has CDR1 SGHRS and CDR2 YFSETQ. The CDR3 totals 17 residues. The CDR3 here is CTSRLEMSMGDTGELFF. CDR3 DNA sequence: TGCACCAGCAGACTGGAAATGAGCATGGGCGACACCGGGGAGCTGTTTTTT.

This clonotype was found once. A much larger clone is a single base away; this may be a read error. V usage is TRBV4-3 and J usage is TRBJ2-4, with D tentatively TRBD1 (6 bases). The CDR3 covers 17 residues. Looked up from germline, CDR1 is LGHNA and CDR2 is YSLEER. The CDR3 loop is CANSQGEDRLAKNIQYF. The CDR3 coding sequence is TGCGCCAACAGCCAAGGGGAAGACAGGCTAGCCAAAAACATTCAGTACTTC.

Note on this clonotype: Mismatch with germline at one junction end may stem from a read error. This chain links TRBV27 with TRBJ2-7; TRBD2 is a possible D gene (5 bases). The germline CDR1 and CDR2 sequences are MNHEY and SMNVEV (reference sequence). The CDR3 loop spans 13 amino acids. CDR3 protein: CVSSLRGSYEQYF. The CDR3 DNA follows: TGTGTCAGCAGTTTACGGGGCTCCTACGAGCAGTACTTC.

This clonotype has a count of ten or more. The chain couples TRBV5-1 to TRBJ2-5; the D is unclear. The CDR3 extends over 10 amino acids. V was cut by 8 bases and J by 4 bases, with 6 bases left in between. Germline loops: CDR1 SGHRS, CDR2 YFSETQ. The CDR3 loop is CASSGETQYF. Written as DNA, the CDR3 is TGCGCCAGTTCCGGAGAGACCCAGTACTTC. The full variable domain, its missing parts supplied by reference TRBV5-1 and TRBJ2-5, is KAGVTQTPRYLIKTRGQQVTLSCSPISGHRSVSWYQQTPGQGLQFLFEYFSETQRNKGNFPGRFSGRQFSNSRSEMNVSTLELGDSALYLCASSGETQYFGPGTRLLVL.

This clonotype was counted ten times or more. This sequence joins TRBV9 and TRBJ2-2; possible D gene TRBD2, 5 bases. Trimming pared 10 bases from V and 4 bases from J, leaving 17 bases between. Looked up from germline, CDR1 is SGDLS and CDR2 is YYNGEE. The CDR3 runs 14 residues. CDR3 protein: CASNTGWSTGELFF. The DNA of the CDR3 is TGTGCCTCAAATACGGGGTGGAGCACCGGGGAGCTGTTTTTT.

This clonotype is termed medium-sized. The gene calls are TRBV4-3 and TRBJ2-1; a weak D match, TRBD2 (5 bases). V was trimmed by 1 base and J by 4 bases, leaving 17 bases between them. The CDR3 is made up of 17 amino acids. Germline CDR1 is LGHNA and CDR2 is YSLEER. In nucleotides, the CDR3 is TGCGCCAGCAGCCAAGGGATAAGTGGGAGTTATTACAATGAGCAGTTCTTC. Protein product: CASSQGISGSYYNEQFF.

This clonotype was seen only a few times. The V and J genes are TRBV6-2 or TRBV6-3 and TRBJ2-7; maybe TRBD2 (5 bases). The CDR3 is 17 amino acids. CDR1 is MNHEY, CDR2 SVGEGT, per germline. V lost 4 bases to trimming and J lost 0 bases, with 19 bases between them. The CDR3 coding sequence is TGTGCCAGCAGTTTCGTTCTAGCCCACTCGAGCTCCTACGAGCAGTACTTC. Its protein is CASSFVLAHSSSYEQYF.

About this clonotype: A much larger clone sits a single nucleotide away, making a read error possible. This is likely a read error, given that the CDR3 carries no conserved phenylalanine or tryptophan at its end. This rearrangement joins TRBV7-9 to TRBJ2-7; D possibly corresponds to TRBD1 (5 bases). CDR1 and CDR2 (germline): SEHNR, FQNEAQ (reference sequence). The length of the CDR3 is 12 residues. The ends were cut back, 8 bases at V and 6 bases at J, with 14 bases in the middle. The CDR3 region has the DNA TGTGCCAGCGTCCCTGGGCAGGGCGAGCAGTACCTC. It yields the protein CASVPGQGEQYL.

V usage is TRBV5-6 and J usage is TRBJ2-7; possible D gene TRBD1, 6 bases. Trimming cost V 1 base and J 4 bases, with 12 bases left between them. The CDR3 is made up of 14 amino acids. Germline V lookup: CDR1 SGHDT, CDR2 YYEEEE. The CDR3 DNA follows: TGTGCCAGCAGCTTGCCGGGACAAAGTTACGAGCAGTACTTC. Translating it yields CASSLPGQSYEQYF.

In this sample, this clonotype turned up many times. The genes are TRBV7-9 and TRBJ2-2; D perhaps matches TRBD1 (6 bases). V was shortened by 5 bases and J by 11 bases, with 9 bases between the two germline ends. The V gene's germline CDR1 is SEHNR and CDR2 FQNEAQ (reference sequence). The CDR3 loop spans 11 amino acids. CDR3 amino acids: CASSAQGELFF. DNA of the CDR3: TGTGCCAGCAGCGCACAGGGAGAGCTGTTTTTT.

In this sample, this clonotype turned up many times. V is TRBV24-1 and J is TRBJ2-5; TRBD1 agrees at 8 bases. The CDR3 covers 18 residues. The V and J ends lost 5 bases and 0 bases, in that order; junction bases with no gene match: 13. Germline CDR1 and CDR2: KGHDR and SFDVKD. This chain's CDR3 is CATSAWIYGGQDQETQYF. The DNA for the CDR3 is TGTGCCACCAGTGCCTGGATTTACGGGGGACAGGACCAAGAGACCCAGTACTTC.

CDR3 region: CASSPGPGSYEQYF. In DNA, the CDR3 is TGTGCCAGCTCACCAGGCCCCGGAAGCTACGAGCAGTACTTC. The genes are TRBV18 and TRBJ2-7; D is uncertain. The CDR3 contains 14 residues. In germline, CDR1 is KGHSH, CDR2 LQKENI. Trimming removed 2 bases from V and 3 bases from J, with 11 bases in between.

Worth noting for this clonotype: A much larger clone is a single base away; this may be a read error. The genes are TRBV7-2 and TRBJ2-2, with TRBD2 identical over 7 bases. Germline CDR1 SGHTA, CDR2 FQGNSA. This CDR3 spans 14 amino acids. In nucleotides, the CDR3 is TGTGCCAGCAGAGGCGCGGGAGTCACCGGGGAGCTGCTTTTT. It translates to CASRGAGVTGELLF.

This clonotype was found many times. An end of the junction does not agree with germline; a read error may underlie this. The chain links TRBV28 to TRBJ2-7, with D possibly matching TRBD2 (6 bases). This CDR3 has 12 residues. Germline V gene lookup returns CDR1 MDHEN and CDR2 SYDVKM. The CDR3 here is CASSLWGSGRHF. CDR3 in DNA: TGTGCCAGCAGTTTATGGGGAAGCGGGCGGCACTTC.

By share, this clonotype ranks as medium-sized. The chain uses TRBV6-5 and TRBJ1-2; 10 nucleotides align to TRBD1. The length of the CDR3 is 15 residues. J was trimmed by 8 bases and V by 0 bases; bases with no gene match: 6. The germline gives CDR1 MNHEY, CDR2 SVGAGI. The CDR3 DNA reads TGTGCCAGCAGTTACTCGAGACAGGGGGCGCCCGGCTACACCTTC. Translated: CASSYSRQGAPGYTF.

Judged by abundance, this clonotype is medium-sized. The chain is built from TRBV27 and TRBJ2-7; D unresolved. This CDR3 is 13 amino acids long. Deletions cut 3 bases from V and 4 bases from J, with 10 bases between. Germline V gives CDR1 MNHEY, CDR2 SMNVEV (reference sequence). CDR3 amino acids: CASSFQSAYEQYF. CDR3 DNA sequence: TGTGCCAGCAGTTTCCAAAGCGCGTACGAGCAGTACTTC.

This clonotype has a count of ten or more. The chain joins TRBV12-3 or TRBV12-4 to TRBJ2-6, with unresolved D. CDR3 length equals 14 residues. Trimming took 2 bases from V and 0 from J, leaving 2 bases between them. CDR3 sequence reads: CASSLLSGANVLTF. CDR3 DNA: TGTGCCAGCAGTTTACTCTCTGGGGCCAACGTCCTGACTTTC.

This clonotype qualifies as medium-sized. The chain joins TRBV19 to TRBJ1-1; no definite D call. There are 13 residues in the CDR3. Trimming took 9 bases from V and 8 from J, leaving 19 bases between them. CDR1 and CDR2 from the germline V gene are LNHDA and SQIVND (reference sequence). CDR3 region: CASPSTSGLEAFF. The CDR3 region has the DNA TGTGCCAGCCCTTCTACCTCAGGCTTGGAAGCTTTCTTT.

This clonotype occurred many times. The CDR3 nucleotides are TGTGCCAGCAGCTCCGGGACGCGCGACGGGGAGACCTACAATGAGCAGTTCTTC. Its translation: CASSSGTRDGETYNEQFF. The rearrangement uses TRBV7-3 and TRBJ2-1; D could derive from TRBD1 or TRBD2 (5 bases each). This CDR3 contains 18 residues. Per germline, CDR1 SGHTA and CDR2 FQGTGA. V shed 4 bases and J shed 2 bases, with 21 bases lying between them.

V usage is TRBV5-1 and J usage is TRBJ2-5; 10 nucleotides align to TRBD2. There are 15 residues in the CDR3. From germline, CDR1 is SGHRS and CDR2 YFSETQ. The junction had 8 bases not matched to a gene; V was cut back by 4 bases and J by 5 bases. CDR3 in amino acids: CASSISGGAGETQYF. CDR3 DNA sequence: TGCGCCAGCAGCATAAGCGGGGGGGCCGGGGAGACCCAGTACTTC.

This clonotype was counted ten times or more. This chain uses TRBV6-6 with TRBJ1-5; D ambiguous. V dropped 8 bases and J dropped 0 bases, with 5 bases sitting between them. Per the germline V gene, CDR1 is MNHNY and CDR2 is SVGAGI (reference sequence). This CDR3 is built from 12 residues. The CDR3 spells CASCNSNQPQHF. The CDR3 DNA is TGTGCCAGCTGTAATAGCAATCAGCCCCAGCATTTT.

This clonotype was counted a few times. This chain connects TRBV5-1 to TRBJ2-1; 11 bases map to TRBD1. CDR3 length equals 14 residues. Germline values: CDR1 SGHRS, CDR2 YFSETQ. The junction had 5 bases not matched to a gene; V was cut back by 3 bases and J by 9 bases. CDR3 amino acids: CASSWGTGGLEQFF. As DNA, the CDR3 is TGCGCCAGCAGCTGGGGGACAGGGGGTCTTGAGCAGTTCTTC.

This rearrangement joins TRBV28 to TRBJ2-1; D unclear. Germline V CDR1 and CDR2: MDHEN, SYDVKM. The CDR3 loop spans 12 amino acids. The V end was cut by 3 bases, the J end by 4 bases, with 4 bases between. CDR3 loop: CASSLRYNEQFF. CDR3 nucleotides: TGTGCCAGCAGTTTGCGGTACAATGAGCAGTTCTTC.

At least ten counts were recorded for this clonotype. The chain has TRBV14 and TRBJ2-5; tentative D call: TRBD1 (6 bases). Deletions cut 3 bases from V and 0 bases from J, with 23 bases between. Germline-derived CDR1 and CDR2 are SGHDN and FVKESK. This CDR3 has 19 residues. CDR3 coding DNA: TGTGCCAGCAGCCATGGCCCGGGTCTTTCAGGGGAGTACCAAGAGACCCAGTACTTC. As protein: CASSHGPGLSGEYQETQYF.

The chain's CDR3 is CATSRGADQETQYF. Written as DNA, the CDR3 is TGTGCCACCAGCAGAGGAGCAGACCAAGAGACCCAGTACTTC. The chain combines TRBV15 with TRBJ2-5; D not certain. The CDR3 has 14 residues. The V and J ends lost 1 base and 0 bases respectively, with 6 bases between them. Germline CDR1 LNHNV, CDR2 YYDKDF (reference sequence).

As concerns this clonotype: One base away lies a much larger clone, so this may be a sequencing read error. Here the CDR3 reads CASRFAGGYEQYF. The CDR3, as DNA: TGTGCCAGCAGGTTTGCAGGGGGATACGAGCAGTACTTC. The chain is built from TRBV27 and TRBJ2-7, with 7 positions matching TRBD1. CDR1 and CDR2 from the germline V gene are MNHEY and SMNVEV (reference sequence). The CDR3 spans 13 residues. V dropped 6 bases and J dropped 4; count of bases not matched to a gene: 6.

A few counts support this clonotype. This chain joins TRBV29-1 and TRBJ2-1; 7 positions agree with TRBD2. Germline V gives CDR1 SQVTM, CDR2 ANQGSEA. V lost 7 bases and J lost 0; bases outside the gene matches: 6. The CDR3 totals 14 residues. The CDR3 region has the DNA TGCAGCGCTTTAGCGGGTGCCTCCTACAATGAGCAGTTCTTC. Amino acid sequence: CSALAGASYNEQFF.

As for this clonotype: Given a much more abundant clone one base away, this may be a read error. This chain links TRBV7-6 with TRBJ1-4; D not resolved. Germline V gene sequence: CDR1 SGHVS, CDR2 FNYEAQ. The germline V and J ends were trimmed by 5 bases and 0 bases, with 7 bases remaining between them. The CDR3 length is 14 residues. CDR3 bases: TGTGCCAGCAGCGGCCGGGCAACTAATGAAAAACTGTTTTTT. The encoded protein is CASSGRATNEKLFF. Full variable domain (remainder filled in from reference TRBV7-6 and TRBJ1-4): GAGVSQSPRYKVTKRGQDVALRCDPISGHVSLYWYRQALGQGPEFLTYFNYEAQQDKSGLPNDRFSAERPEGSISTLTIQRTEQRDSAMYRCASSGRATNEKLFFGSGTQLSVL.

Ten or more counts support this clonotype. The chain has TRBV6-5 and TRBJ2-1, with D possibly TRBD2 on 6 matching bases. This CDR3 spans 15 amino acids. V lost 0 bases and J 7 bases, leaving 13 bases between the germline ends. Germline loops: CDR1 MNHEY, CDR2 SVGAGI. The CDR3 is CASSYSGAAGNEQFF. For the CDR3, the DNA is TGTGCCAGCAGTTACTCCGGGGCGGCGGGGAATGAGCAGTTCTTC.

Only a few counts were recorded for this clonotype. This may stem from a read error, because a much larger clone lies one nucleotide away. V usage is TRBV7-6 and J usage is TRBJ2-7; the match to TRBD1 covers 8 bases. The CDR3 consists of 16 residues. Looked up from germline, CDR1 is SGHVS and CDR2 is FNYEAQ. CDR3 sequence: CANSLLPRGRTYEQYF. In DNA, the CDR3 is TGTGCCAACAGCTTACTTCCCAGGGGGCGGACCTACGAGCAGTACTTC.

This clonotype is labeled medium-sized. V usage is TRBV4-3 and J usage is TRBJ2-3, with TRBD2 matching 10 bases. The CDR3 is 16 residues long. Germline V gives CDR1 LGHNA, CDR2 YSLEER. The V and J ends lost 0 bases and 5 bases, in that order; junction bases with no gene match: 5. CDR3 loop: CASSQDIPSGRDTQYF. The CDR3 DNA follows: TGCGCCAGCAGCCAAGATATTCCTAGCGGGAGAGATACGCAGTATTTT.